Below, 10 T cell receptor beta chains from the same sample are listed, as sequenced in a study of blood T cell repertoires in COVID-19. Sequencing was performed with immunoSEQ multiplex PCR; in TCRdb, only in-frame clones are kept and a portion is missing. Altogether about 98,000 clones are present, roughly 89% being singletons, with the ten largest covering 1.5% to 2%. The sample taken for sequencing was peripheral blood. All receptors derive from a woman aged 50 to 60 with COVID-19, enrolled during active disease.

The rearrangement uses TRBV10-2 and TRBJ2-7; TRBD2 matches at 11 bases. There are 18 residues in the CDR3. V lost 2 bases and J lost 0; bases outside the gene matches: 9. CDR1 is WSHSY and CDR2 is SAAADI in the germline V gene. CDR3 sequence (DNA): TGCGCCAGCAGTGAGGCTATACCGGGACTAGCGGTCTCCTACGAGCAGTACTTC. This codes for CASSEAIPGLAVSYEQYF.

CDR3 region: CASSLSDRALNSPLHF. The CDR3 nucleotides are TGTGCCAGCAGTTTATCCGACAGGGCTTTGAATTCACCCCTCCACTTT. The chain joins TRBV27 to TRBJ1-6; 7 bases fit TRBD1. Trimming removed 0 bases from V and 7 bases from J; junction bases left unmatched: 6. The CDR3 has 16 amino acids. Germline-derived CDR1 and CDR2 are MNHEY and SMNVEV (reference sequence).

CDR3 sequence (DNA): TGTGCCAGCAGACCCGACAGGGGAGATCAGCCCCAGCATTTT. Amino acids: CASRPDRGDQPQHF. The rearrangement uses TRBV2 and TRBJ1-5, with TRBD1 matching over 8 bases. Germline V gene sequence: CDR1 SNHLY, CDR2 FYNNEI. CDR3 length: 14 amino acids. V lost 6 bases and J lost 5; bases outside the gene matches: 6.

The chain joins TRBV4-1 to TRBJ2-5; 11 bases agree with TRBD2. After removal of 4 bases from V and 5 bases from J, the junction contained 3 bases not matched to a gene. The CDR3 covers 14 residues. CDR1 MGHRA and CDR2 YSYEKL come from the germline V gene. The CDR3 is CASSLAGGWETQYF. CDR3 DNA: TGCGCCAGCAGCCTAGCGGGGGGGTGGGAGACCCAGTACTTC.

This sequence joins TRBV20-1 and TRBJ1-1; possibly TRBD1 for D (5 bases). Germline CDR1 and CDR2: DFQATT and SNEGSKA (reference sequence). The CDR3 length is 13 residues. Trimming pared 3 bases from V and 4 bases from J, leaving 12 bases between. CDR3 coding DNA: TGCAGTGCTAGTCCCGACAGCCCCACTGAAGCTTTCTTT. The encoded protein is CSASPDSPTEAFF.

Comment on this clone: At one boundary the junction diverges from the germline segment, which might be a read error. The V and J genes are TRBV11-2 and TRBJ2-1, with 11 bases matching TRBD2. The CDR3 spans 12 residues. CDR1 is SGHAT, CDR2 FQNNGV, per germline. In DNA, the CDR3 is TGTGCCAGCAGCTCGTCTAGCGGGGGGCCGGTCTTC. Translating it yields CASSSSSGGPVF.

The rearrangement links TRBV10-2 to TRBJ2-7, with a weak D call TRBD1 (5 bases). Germline V gene lookup returns CDR1 WSHSY and CDR2 SAAADI. This CDR3 region has 15 residues. V lost 2 bases and J 3 bases, leaving 14 bases between the germline ends. The CDR3 DNA reads as TGCGCCAGCAGTGAGATCCTTGGGGCCTTCTACGAGCAGTACTTC. Protein: CASSEILGAFYEQYF.

The chain combines TRBV7-2 with TRBJ2-2; 9 bases match TRBD2. Trimming cost V 1 base and J 6 bases; bases outside gene matches: 9. Germline-derived CDR1 and CDR2 are SGHTA and FQGNSA. This CDR3 contains 17 residues. In nucleotides, the CDR3 is TGTGCCAGCAGCTTAGTACCGCGGGGGGGCCTTTCCGGGGAGCTGTTTTTT. Its protein is CASSLVPRGGLSGELFF. Using reference TRBV7-2 and TRBJ2-2 for the parts outside the CDR3, the full variable domain is GAGVSQSPSNKVTEKGKDVELRCDPISGHTALYWYRQSLGQGLEFLIYFQGNSAPDKSGLPSDRFSAERTGGSVSTLTIQRTQQEDSAVYLCASSLVPRGGLSGELFFGEGSRLTVL.

V and J are TRBV5-5 and TRBJ2-1; D uncertain. Looked up from germline, CDR1 is SGHKS and CDR2 is YYEKEE (reference sequence). The CDR3 is made up of 13 amino acids. V dropped 2 bases and J dropped 1 base, with 4 bases sitting between them. CDR3 coding DNA: TGTGCCAGCAGCTTTAGATCCTACAATGAGCAGTTCTTC. This gives the protein CASSFRSYNEQFF.

In its sample, this clone was seen once. This chain's CDR3 is CASKTWTEAYGYTF. The CDR3 nucleotides read TGTGCCAGTAAAACCTGGACAGAGGCCTATGGCTACACCTTC. This chain links TRBV19 with TRBJ1-2; D perhaps matches TRBD1 (6 bases). V was trimmed by 7 bases and J by 4 bases, leaving 16 bases between them. Germline CDR1 is LNHDA and CDR2 is SQIVND (reference sequence). This CDR3 is built from 14 residues.